This is a list of T cell receptor beta chains from one sample in a study of molecular identifiers for immune sequencing clone quantification. MiXCR, run by TCRdb on the PCR reads, gives a single entry per CDR3 protein. The sample carries about 500,000 distinct CDR3 sequences, around a fifth recorded once. Material: naive CD8+ T cells from blood, with Jurkat cell RNA spiked in. These receptors came from a human donor in good health. Some libraries in this study had Jurkat cell RNA spiked in. The CDR3 runs from the conserved cysteine through the conserved F or W.

>TRBJ1-2|TRBV7-9
CASSLGAPYEDGYTF
>TRBJ1-1|TRBV12-3/TRBV12-4
CASWDRGTEAFF
>TRBJ1-1|TRBV27
CASSLQGGGTEAFF
>TRBJ2-1|TRBV9
CASSAYRGGGNEQFF
>TRBJ2-1|TRBV24-1
CATSDKLGGNEQFF
>TRBJ1-1|TRBV27
CASSFQGGGEAFF
>TRBJ2-7|TRBV5-1
CAGSLVGGSYEQYF
>TRBJ1-2|TRBV29-1
CSVVLRGLGHGYTF
>TRBJ2-1|TRBV3-1
CASSQPNYNEQFF
>TRBJ1-4|TRBV4-3
CASSQKVMGQGTTNEKLFF
>TRBJ2-2|TRBV19
CASRPGTRDTGELFF
>TRBJ2-5|TRBV27
CASSLSMYRSRETQYF
>TRBJ2-3|TRBV11-2
CASSGFGRLLAGGPSTDTQYF
>TRBJ2-7|TRBV7-2
CASSLTKPGRVVYEQYF
>TRBJ2-4|TRBV20-1
CSASTDGSRNIQYF
>TRBJ2-1|TRBV19
CASSVDISSYNEQFF
>TRBJ2-7|TRBV5-5
CASSLADRSAYEQYF
>TRBJ2-7|TRBV7-3
CASSSGAFYEQYF
>TRBJ2-1|TRBV7-9
CASSFPYSDEQFF
>TRBJ2-3|TRBV29-1
CSVEDREQGPTYTQYF
>TRBJ1-5|TRBV6-6
CASSYGGGLNQPQHF
>TRBJ2-3|TRBV7-2
CASSRILAAGDTQYF
>TRBJ2-7|TRBV6-2/TRBV6-3
CASQWPSASTGDPRVVQYF
>TRBJ2-5|TRBV12-3/TRBV12-4
CASSFGPRSETQYF
>TRBJ2-7|TRBV4-1
CASSQGWGVDYEQYF
>TRBJ1-1|TRBV30
CAWSSGGGTEAFF
>TRBJ2-1|TRBV7-9
CASSPPSAVNEQFF
>TRBJ1-1|TRBV28
CASSWVLLNTEALF
>TRBJ2-6|TRBV29-1
CSVGGDVNSGANVLTF
>TRBJ1-5|TRBV4-3
CASSQESGSNQPQHF
>TRBJ2-2|TRBV7-9
CAILGTGELFF
>TRBJ2-7|TRBV20-1
CSARDFSSAGRAYEQYF
>TRBJ2-6|TRBV9
CASSEGQGTAGANVLTF
>TRBJ2-5|TRBV6-5
CASSRTGRTSQYF
>TRBJ2-3|TRBV18
CASSPAGQGMSTDTQYF
>TRBJ2-7|TRBV6-2/TRBV6-3
CASSYATGVHEQYF
>TRBJ2-2|TRBV7-9
CASSLEYTGELFF
>TRBJ1-1|TRBV2
CASRPPVGTEAFF
>TRBJ2-2|TRBV10-3
CATSPNTGELFF
>TRBJ1-1|TRBV10-2
CASSESMGTEAFF
>TRBJ2-2|TRBV11-2
CASSFARNTGELFF
>TRBJ1-1|TRBV12-3/TRBV12-4
CASSLSASGMNTEAFF
>TRBJ2-6|TRBV28
CARVGAGANVLTF
>TRBJ1-2|TRBV4-1
CASSQVDRATYGYTF
>TRBJ1-5|TRBV28
CASSLLGQGNNQPQHF
>TRBJ2-3|TRBV7-2
CASSLAGGQDTQYF
>TRBJ2-7|TRBV7-9
CASSLALDSSYEQYF
>TRBJ2-6|TRBV28
CASTLATSGANVLTF